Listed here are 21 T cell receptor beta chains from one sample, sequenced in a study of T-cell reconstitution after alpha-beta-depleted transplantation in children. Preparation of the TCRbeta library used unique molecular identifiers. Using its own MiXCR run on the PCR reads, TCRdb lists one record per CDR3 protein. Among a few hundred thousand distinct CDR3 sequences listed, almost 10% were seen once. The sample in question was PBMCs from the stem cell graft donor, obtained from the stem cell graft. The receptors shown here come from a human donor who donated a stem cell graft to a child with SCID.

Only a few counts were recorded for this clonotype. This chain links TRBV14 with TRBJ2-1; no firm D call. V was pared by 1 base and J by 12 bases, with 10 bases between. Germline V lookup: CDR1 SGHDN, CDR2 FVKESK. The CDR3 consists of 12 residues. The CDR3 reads CASSQVNRWQFF. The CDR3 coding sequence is TGTGCCAGCAGCCAAGTAAATCGGTGGCAGTTCTTC.

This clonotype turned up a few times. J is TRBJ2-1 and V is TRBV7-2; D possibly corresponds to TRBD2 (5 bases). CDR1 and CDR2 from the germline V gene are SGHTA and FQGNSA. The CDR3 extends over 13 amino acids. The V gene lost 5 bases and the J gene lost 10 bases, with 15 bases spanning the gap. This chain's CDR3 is CASSQTPPGEQFF. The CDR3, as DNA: TGTGCCAGCAGCCAAACGCCCCCGGGGGAGCAGTTCTTC.

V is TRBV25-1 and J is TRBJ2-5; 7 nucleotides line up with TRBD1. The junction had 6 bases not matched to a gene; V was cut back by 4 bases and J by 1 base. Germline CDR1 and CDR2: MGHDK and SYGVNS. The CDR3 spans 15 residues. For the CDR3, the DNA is TGTGCCAGCAGTGGATGGACAGGACCCCAAGAGACCCAGTACTTC. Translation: CASSGWTGPQETQYF. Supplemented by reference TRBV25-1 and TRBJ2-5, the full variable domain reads EADIYQTPRYLVIGTGKKITLECSQTMGHDKMYWYQQDPGMELHLIHYSYGVNSTEKGDLSSESTVSRIRTEHFPLTLESARPSHTSQYLCASSGWTGPQETQYFGPGTRLLVL.

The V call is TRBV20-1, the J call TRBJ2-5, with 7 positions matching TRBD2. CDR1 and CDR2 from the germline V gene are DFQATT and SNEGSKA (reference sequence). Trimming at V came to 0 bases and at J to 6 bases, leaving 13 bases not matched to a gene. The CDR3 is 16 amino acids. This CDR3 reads CSARDQGRESGQTQYF. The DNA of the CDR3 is TGCAGTGCTAGAGATCAAGGGAGGGAAAGTGGACAGACCCAGTACTTC.

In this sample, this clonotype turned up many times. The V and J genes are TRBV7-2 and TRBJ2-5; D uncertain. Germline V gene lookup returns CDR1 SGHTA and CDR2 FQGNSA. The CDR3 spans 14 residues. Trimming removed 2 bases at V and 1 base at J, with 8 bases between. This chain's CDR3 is CASSLSATQETQYF. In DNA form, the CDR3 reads TGTGCCAGCAGCTTATCGGCTACCCAAGAGACCCAGTACTTC.

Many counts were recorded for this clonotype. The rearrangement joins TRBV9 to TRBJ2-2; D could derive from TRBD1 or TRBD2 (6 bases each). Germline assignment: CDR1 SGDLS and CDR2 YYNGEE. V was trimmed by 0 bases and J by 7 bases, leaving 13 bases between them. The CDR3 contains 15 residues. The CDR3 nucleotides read TGTGCCAGCAGCGTAGGTTCCGGGGGCTTCGGGGAGCTGTTTTTT. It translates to CASSVGSGGFGELFF.

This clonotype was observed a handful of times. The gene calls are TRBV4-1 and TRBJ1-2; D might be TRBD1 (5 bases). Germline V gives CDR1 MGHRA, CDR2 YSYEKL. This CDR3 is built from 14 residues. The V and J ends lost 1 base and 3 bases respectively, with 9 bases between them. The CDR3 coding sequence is TGCGCCAGCAGCCAAGTGGGGACGGACTATGGCTACACCTTC. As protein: CASSQVGTDYGYTF.

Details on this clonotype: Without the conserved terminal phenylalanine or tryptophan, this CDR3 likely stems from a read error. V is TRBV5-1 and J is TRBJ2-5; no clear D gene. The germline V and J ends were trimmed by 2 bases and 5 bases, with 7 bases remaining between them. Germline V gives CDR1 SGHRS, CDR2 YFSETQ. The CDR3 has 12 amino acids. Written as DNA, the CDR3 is TGCGCCAGCAGCTTAGGGTGGGAGACCCAGTACTCC. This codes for CASSLGWETQYS.

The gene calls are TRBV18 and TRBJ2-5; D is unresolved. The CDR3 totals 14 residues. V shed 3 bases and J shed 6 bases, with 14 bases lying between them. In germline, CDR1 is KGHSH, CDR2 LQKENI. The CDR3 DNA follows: TGTGCCAGCTCACCCCGGGCGGCAGGACAGACCCAGTACTTC. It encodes CASSPRAAGQTQYF.

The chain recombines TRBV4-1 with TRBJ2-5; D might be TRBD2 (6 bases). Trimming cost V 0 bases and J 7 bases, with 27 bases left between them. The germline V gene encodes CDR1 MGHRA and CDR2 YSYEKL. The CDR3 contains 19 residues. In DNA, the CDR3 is TGCGCCAGCAGCCAAGATCCCGGACGGGGGAGGAAAGCGGTGCGGACCCAGTACTTC. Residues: CASSQDPGRGRKAVRTQYF.

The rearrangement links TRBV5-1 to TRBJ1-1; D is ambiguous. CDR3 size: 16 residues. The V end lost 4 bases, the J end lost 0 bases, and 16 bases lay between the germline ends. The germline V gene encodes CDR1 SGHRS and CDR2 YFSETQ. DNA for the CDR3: TGCGCCAGCAGCCTGAGGGCCGAGCGTTTGAACACTGAAGCTTTCTTT. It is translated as CASSLRAERLNTEAFF.

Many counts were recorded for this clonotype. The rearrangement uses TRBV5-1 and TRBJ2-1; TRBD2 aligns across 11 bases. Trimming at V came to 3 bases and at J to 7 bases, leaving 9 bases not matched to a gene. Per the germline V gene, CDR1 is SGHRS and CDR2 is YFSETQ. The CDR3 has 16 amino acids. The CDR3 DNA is TGCGCCAGCAGCTCGGCCATCACTAGCGGGGGAAATGAGCAGTTCTTC. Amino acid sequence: CASSSAITSGGNEQFF.

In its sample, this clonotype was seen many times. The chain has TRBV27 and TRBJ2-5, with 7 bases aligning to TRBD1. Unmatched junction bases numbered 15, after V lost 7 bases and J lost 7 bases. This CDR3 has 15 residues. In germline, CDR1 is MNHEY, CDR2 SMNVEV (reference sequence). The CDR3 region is CASTSRGQVHGTQYF. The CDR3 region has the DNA TGTGCCAGCACTTCTAGAGGACAGGTCCACGGGACCCAGTACTTC.

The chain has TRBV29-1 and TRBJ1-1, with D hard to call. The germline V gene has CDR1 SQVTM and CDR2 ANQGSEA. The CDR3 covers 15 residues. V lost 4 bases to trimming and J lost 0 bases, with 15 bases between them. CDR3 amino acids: CSVVGRHAMNTEAFF. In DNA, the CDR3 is TGCAGCGTTGTTGGACGCCACGCGATGAACACTGAAGCTTTCTTT.

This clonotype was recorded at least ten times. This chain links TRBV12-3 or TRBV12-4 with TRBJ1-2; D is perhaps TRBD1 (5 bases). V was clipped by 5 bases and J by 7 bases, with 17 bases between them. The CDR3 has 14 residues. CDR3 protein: CASSRPGTQTGYTF. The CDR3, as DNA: TGTGCCAGCAGTCGCCCGGGGACCCAAACTGGCTACACCTTC.

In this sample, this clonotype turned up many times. CDR3 sequence: CSAATDFNYGYTF. The CDR3 coding sequence is TGCAGTGCTGCGACAGACTTTAACTATGGCTACACCTTC. The genes are TRBV20-1 and TRBJ1-2; D may be TRBD1 (5 bases). CDR1 and CDR2 (germline): DFQATT, SNEGSKA (reference sequence). The CDR3 has 13 amino acids. The germline V and J ends were trimmed by 5 bases and 1 base, with 11 bases remaining between them.

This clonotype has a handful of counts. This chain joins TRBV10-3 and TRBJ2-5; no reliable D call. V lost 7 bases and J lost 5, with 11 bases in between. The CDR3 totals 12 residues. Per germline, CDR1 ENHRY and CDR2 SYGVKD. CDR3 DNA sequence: TGTGCCATCAAGAACGATAAGGAGACCCAGTACTTC. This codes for CAIKNDKETQYF.

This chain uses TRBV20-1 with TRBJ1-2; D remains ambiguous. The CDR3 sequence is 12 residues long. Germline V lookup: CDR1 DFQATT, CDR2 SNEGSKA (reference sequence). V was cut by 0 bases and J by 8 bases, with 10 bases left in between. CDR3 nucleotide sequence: TGCAGTGCTAGAGAGGGCTGGGAAGGCTACACCTTC. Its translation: CSAREGWEGYTF.

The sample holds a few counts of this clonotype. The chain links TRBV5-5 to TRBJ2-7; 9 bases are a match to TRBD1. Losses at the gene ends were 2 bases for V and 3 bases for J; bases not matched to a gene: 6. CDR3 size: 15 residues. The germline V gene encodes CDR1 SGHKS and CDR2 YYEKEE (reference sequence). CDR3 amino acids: CASSLVGTGNYEQYF. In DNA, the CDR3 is TGTGCCAGCAGCTTAGTGGGGACAGGGAACTACGAGCAGTACTTC.

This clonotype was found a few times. CDR3 sequence (DNA): TGTGCCAGCAGCCAGTCGGGGGCTCGCCAGCCCCAGCATTTT. Protein product: CASSQSGARQPQHF. The V gene is TRBV12-3 or TRBV12-4, the J gene TRBJ1-5, with D possibly being TRBD1 (6 bases). CDR3 length: 14 amino acids. The V and J ends lost 6 bases and 7 bases respectively, with 16 bases between them.

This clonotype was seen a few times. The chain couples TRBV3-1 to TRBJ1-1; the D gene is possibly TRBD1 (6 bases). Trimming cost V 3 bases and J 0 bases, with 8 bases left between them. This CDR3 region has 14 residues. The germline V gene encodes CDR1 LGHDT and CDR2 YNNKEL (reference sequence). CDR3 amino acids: CASSQRTVNTEAFF. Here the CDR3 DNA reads TGTGCCAGCAGCCAGCGGACAGTGAACACTGAAGCTTTCTTT.